These 8 T cell receptor beta chains originate from one sample sequenced in a study of blood T cell repertoires in COVID-19. The data were produced by immunoSEQ multiplex PCR, yet TCRdb's version contains in-frame clones alone and is incomplete. The profile shows fewer than 700,000 clones, roughly 89% of them singletons. The sequencing input was peripheral blood. The receptors stem from a woman aged 45-59 years with COVID-19, enrolled during active disease.

V and J are TRBV6-1 and TRBJ2-3, with 11 bases fitting TRBD2. In germline, CDR1 is MNHNS, CDR2 SASEGT. This CDR3 comprises 17 residues. V trimming: 1 base; J trimming: 5 bases; junction bases outside the gene matches: 8. The CDR3: CASSEVIAGGPGDTQYF. The CDR3 DNA reads TGTGCCAGCAGTGAAGTTATAGCGGGGGGGCCTGGAGATACGCAGTATTTT.

The table lists this clone with a count of one. CDR3 protein: CASSEGRWLSNLNTGELFF. Written as DNA, the CDR3 is TGTGCCAGCAGTGAAGGGCGGTGGTTATCCAACCTTAATACCGGGGAGCTGTTTTTT. This chain connects TRBV6-1 to TRBJ2-2; D not certain. Trimming took off 1 base at V and 5 bases at J, with 23 bases between the two ends. In germline, CDR1 is MNHNS, CDR2 SASEGT. CDR3 size: 19 residues.

This clone has only one observation. The genes are TRBV24-1 and TRBJ1-6, with D uncertain. CDR3 size: 16 residues. V lost 9 bases and J lost 9, with 23 bases in between. Germline values: CDR1 KGHDR, CDR2 SFDVKD. The CDR3: CATLTVEVWRGSPLHF. In DNA, the CDR3 is TGTGCCACCCTAACGGTGGAGGTCTGGCGGGGTTCACCCCTCCACTTT.

The V and J genes are TRBV7-7 and TRBJ2-1, with D possibly being TRBD1 (6 bases). With 2 bases removed from V and 7 bases from J, the gap between germline ends came to 12 bases. CDR3 length: 14 residues. Germline V gene data show CDR1 as SSHAT and CDR2 as FNYEAQ (reference sequence). As DNA, the CDR3 is TGTGCCAGCAGCTTAAGCAGGGGACAAAATGAGCAGTTCTTC. Protein: CASSLSRGQNEQFF.

The chain uses TRBV11-2 and TRBJ2-1; 8 nucleotides line up with TRBD1. The CDR3 spans 14 residues. In germline, CDR1 is SGHAT, CDR2 FQNNGV. V shed 1 base, J shed 8 bases, and the junction held 4 bases outside the gene matches. CDR3 protein: CASSLGAGGYEQFF. CDR3 sequence (DNA): TGTGCCAGCAGCTTAGGGGCAGGGGGCTATGAGCAGTTCTTC.

This clone was counted only a few times. V usage is TRBV2 and J usage is TRBJ1-1; TRBD1 matches 9 bases. Germline V gene data show CDR1 as SNHLY and CDR2 as FYNNEI. Trimming at V came to 6 bases and at J to 7 bases, leaving 3 bases not matched to a gene. CDR3 length equals 12 residues. CDR3 sequence (DNA): TGTGCCAGCAGAGGACAGGGGATTGAAGCTTTCTTT. Translating gives CASRGQGIEAFF.

The chain combines TRBV10-3 with TRBJ2-3; 7 bases line up with TRBD1. This CDR3 region has 14 residues. Germline loops: CDR1 ENHRY, CDR2 SYGVKD. V gave up 10 bases and J gave up 2 bases; unmatched junction bases: 9. The CDR3 sequence: CATWTRGNTDTQYF. CDR3 nucleotides: TGTGCCACCTGGACCAGGGGGAACACAGATACGCAGTATTTT.

The gene calls are TRBV30 and TRBJ1-4, with D unclear. The CDR3 is 14 residues long. Trimming took off 3 bases at V and 7 bases at J, with 15 bases between the two ends. CDR1 GTSNPN and CDR2 SVGIG come from the germline V gene (reference sequence). CDR3 bases: TGTGCCTGGAGCGCCGGAGGTCTGGGTGAAAAACTGTTTTTT. This codes for CAWSAGGLGEKLFF.